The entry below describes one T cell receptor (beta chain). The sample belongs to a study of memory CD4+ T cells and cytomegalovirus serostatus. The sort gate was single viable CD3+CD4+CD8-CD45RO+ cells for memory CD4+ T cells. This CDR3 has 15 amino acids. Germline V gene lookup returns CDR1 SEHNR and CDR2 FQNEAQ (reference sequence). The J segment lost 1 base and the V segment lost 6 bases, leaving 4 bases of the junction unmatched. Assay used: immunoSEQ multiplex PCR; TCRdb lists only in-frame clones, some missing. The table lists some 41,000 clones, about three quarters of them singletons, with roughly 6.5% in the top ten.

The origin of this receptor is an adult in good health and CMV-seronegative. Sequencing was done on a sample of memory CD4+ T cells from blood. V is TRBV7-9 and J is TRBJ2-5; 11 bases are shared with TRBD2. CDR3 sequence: CASSRSGRVQETQYF. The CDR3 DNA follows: TGTGCCAGCAGTCGTAGCGGGAGGGTCCAAGAGACCCAGTACTTC. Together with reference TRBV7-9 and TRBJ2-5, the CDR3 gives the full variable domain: DTGVSQNPRHKITKRGQNVTFRCDPISEHNRLYWYRQTLGQGPEFLTYFQNEAQLEKSRLLSDRFSAERPKGSFSTLEIQRTEQGDSAMYLCASSRSGRVQETQYFGPGTRLLVL.